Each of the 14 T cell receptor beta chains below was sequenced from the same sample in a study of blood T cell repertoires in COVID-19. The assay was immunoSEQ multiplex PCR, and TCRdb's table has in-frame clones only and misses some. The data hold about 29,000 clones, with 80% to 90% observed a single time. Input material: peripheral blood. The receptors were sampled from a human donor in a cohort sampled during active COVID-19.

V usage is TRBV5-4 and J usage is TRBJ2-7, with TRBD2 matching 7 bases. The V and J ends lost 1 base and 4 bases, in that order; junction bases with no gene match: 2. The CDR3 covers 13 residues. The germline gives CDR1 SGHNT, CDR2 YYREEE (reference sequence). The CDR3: CASSLTGGYEQYF. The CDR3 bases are TGTGCCAGCAGCTTGACGGGGGGATACGAGCAGTACTTC.

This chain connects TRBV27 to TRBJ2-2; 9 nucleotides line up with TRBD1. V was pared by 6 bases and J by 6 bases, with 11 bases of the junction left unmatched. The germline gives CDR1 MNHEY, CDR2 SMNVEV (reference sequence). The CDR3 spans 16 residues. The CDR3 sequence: CASSLLSGQGPGELFF. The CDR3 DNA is TGTGCCAGCAGCCTTCTATCGGGACAGGGCCCCGGGGAGCTGTTTTTT.

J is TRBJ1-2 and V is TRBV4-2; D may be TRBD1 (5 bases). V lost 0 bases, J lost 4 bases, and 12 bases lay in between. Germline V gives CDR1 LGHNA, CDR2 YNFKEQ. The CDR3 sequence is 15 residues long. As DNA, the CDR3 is TGTGCCAGCAGCCAAGAGATACAGGAGATCTATGGCTACACCTTC. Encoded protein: CASSQEIQEIYGYTF.

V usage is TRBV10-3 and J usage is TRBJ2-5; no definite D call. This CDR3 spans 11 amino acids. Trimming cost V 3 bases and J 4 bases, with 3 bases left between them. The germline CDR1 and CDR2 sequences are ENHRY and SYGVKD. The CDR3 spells CAISDRETQYF. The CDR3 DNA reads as TGTGCCATCAGTGACCGAGAGACCCAGTACTTC.

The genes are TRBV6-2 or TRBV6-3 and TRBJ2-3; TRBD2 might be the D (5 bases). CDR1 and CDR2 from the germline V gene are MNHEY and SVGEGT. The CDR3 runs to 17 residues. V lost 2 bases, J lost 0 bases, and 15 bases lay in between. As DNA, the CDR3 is TGTGCCAGCAGTTACCAATCTGTCGGGGAAAGCACAGATACGCAGTATTTT. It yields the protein CASSYQSVGESTDTQYF.

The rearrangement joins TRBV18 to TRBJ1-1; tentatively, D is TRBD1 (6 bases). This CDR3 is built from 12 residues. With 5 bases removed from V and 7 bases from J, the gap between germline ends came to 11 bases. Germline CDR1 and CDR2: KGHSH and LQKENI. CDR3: CASSTGTSEAFF. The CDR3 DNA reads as TGTGCCAGCTCAACAGGGACCAGTGAAGCTTTCTTT.

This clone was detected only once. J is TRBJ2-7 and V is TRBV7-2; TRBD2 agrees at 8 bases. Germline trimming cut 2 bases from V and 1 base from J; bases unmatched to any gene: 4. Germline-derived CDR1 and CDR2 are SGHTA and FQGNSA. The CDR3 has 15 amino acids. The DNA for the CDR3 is TGTGCCAGCAGCTTAAACGGGGGGGCTTCCTACGAGCAGTACTTC. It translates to CASSLNGGASYEQYF.

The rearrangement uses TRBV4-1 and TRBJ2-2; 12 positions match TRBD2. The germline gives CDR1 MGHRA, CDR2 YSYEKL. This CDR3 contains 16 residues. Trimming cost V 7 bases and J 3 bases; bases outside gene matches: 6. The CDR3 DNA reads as TGCGCCAGCACCCATCGGACTAGCGGGGACACCGGGGAGCTGTTTTTT. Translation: CASTHRTSGDTGELFF.

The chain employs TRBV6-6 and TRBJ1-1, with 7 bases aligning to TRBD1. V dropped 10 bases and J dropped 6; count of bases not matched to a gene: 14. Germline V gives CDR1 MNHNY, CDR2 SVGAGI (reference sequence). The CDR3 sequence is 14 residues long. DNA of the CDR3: TGTGCCATCCGGGGGCAGGGGGACGTGGCTGAAGCTTTCTTT. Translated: CAIRGQGDVAEAFF.

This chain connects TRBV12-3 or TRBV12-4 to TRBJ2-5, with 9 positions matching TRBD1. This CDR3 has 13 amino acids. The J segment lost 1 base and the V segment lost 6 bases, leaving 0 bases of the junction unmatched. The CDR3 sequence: CASRTGGQETQYF. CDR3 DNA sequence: TGTGCCAGCAGGACAGGGGGCCAAGAGACCCAGTACTTC.

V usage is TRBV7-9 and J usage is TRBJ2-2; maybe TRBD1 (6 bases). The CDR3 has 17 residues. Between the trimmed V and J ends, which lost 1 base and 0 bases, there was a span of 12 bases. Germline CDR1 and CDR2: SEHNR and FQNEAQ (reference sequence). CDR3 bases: TGTGCCAGCAGCTTAGGGCGGACAGCCTCGAACACCGGGGAGCTGTTTTTT. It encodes CASSLGRTASNTGELFF.

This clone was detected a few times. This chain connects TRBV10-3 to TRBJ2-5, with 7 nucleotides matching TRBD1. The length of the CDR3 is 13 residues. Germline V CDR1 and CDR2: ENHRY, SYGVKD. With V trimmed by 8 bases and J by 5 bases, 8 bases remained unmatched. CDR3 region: CAIQGQIGETQYF. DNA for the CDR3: TGTGCCATCCAGGGACAGATAGGGGAGACCCAGTACTTC.

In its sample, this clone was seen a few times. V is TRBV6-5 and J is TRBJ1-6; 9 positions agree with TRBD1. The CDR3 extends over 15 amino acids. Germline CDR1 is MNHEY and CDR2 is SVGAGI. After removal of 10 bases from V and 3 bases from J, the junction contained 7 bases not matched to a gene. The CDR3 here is CATLWGQGYNSPLHF. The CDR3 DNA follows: TGTGCCACCCTTTGGGGACAGGGCTATAATTCACCCCTCCACTTT.

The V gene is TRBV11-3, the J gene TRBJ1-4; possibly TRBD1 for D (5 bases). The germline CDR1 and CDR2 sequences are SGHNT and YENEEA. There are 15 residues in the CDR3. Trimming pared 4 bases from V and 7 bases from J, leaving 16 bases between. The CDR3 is CASSSPRRVTEKLFF. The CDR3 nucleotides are TGTGCCAGCAGCTCTCCCCGCAGGGTCACTGAAAAACTGTTTTTT.